This T cell receptor (beta chain) emerged from a study of T cell repertoires in cytomegalovirus infection. The CDR3 runs 17 residues. Germline CDR1 MNHEY, CDR2 SVGAGI. V lost 3 bases to trimming and J lost 4 bases, with 18 bases between them. TCRdb analysed the reads with MiXCR anew, one entry per CDR3 protein. The data hold 120,000 to 150,000 distinct CDR3 sequences, with under 8.5% observed a single time. The TCR originated in a human donor in good health (CMV status not recorded). Some clones in this sample may be carry-over from other donors' samples. Source material: PBMCs. The V call is TRBV6-5, the J call TRBJ2-2, with D unresolved. The chain's CDR3 is CASSYRRGRLSTGELFF. CDR3 in DNA: TGTGCCAGCAGTTATAGGCGTGGTCGCCTTTCCACCGGGGAGCTGTTTTTT.